This entry lists 24 T cell receptor beta chains sequenced from one sample in a study of blood T cell repertoires in COVID-19. Generated by immunoSEQ multiplex PCR, the TCRdb table keeps only in-frame clones and is missing some. The table has about 250,000 clones, approximately 80% seen once. The specimen sequenced was peripheral blood. The receptors shown here come from an elderly man with acute or convalescent COVID-19.

This clone was picked up a small number of times. This sequence joins TRBV5-4 and TRBJ2-2; 13 nucleotides align to TRBD2. Germline-derived CDR1 and CDR2 are SGHNT and YYREEE (reference sequence). This CDR3 region has 18 residues. V was pared by 4 bases and J by 6 bases, with 12 bases of the junction left unmatched. CDR3 sequence (DNA): TGTGCCAGCAGCCCTGGACTAGCGGGAGCCCGGCCGTCCGGGGAGCTGTTTTTT. Translating it yields CASSPGLAGARPSGELFF.

About this clone: The junction does not match germline at one end; this may be a read error. The chain employs TRBV11-2 and TRBJ2-7; maybe TRBD2 (6 bases). This CDR3 contains 16 residues. Germline V gene lookup returns CDR1 SGHAT and CDR2 FQNNGV. The CDR3 DNA reads TGTGCCAGCACCTTAGGGGCGGGAAGCATCGCCTACGAGCAGTACTTC. It codes for CASTLGAGSIAYEQYF.

The chain couples TRBV27 to TRBJ1-1, with TRBD1 matching 8 bases. The CDR3 has 14 residues. Germline values: CDR1 MNHEY, CDR2 SMNVEV (reference sequence). V lost 6 bases to trimming and J lost 5 bases; unmatched junction nucleotides: 8. CDR3 amino acids: CASREGQGWTEAFF. CDR3 nucleotides: TGTGCCAGCAGAGAAGGACAGGGTTGGACTGAAGCTTTCTTT.

V is TRBV27 and J is TRBJ2-7; TRBD1 agrees at 10 bases. Germline V CDR1 and CDR2: MNHEY, SMNVEV (reference sequence). The CDR3 totals 15 residues. The trim removed 3 bases at V and 3 bases at J, leaving 5 bases unmatched. The CDR3 nucleotides are TGTGCCAGCAGTTTCCGGGACAGGGGAGACTACGAGCAGTACTTC. This codes for CASSFRDRGDYEQYF.

The chain recombines TRBV11-2 with TRBJ2-7, with 9 bases identical to TRBD2. The CDR3 length is 15 residues. CDR1 is SGHAT, CDR2 FQNNGV, per germline. The junction had 8 bases not matched to a gene; V was cut back by 4 bases and J by 4 bases. The DNA for the CDR3 is TGTGCCAGCAGCTCCTGGGGACTAGCAGATTACGAGCAGTACTTC. Encoded protein: CASSSWGLADYEQYF.

V gene TRBV7-8 combines with J gene TRBJ2-3; 10 bases match TRBD2. V was clipped by 2 bases and J by 2 bases; unmatched bases: 7. CDR3 length: 17 amino acids. Germline-derived CDR1 and CDR2 are SGHVS and FQNEAQ. Here the CDR3 reads CASSLSRTSGFTDTQYF. The CDR3, as DNA: TGTGCCAGCAGCTTATCCCGGACTAGCGGCTTCACAGATACGCAGTATTTT.

This sequence joins TRBV13 and TRBJ2-7, with 11 nucleotides matching TRBD2. This CDR3 has 23 residues. Germline V gives CDR1 PRHDT, CDR2 FYEKMQ (reference sequence). V dropped 4 bases and J dropped 2; count of bases not matched to a gene: 28. CDR3 bases: TGTGCCAGCAGCTCCCAGGGAGGGACTACACTAGCGGGAGTCTATCCCTATCCCTACGAGCAGTACTTC. This codes for CASSSQGGTTLAGVYPYPYEQYF.

V is TRBV24-1 and J is TRBJ2-1; tentative D call: TRBD2 (5 bases). This CDR3 is 15 amino acids long. V lost 4 bases to trimming and J lost 7 bases, with 16 bases between them. Germline CDR1 is KGHDR and CDR2 is SFDVKD. This chain's CDR3 is CATSEVGAGINEQFF. The CDR3 bases are TGTGCCACCAGTGAGGTGGGAGCTGGGATAAATGAGCAGTTCTTC.

The genes are TRBV7-2 and TRBJ1-6; 7 positions agree with TRBD1. This CDR3 is built from 14 residues. V lost 6 bases and J lost 6; bases outside the gene matches: 5. The germline V gene encodes CDR1 SGHTA and CDR2 FQGNSA. The chain's CDR3 is CASRPGTVNSPLHF. CDR3 in DNA: TGTGCCAGCAGACCCGGGACAGTTAATTCACCCCTCCACTTT.

The CDR3 bases are TGCGCCAGCAGCTTAGGGGAACGCAATCAGCCCCAGCATTTT. This codes for CASSLGERNQPQHF. The rearrangement uses TRBV5-1 and TRBJ1-5, with D maybe TRBD1 (5 bases). The ends were cut back, 2 bases at V and 2 bases at J, with 8 bases in the middle. Germline assignment: CDR1 SGHRS and CDR2 YFSETQ. This CDR3 comprises 14 residues.

The rearrangement links TRBV3-1 (or the pseudogene TRBV3-2) to TRBJ1-3; D not resolved. With 4 bases removed from V and 0 bases from J, the gap between germline ends came to 13 bases. Germline CDR1 is LGHDT and CDR2 is YNNKEL (reference sequence). The CDR3 length is 16 residues. DNA for the CDR3: TGTGCCAGCAGCCCCTCCTCCAGGTTCTCTGGAAACACCATATATTTT. Translated, it gives CASSPSSRFSGNTIYF.

This clone was recorded only once. V gene TRBV6-5 combines with J gene TRBJ2-7; D gene unclear. The CDR3 extends over 12 amino acids. Deletions cut 8 bases from V and 5 bases from J, with 13 bases between. In germline, CDR1 is MNHEY, CDR2 SVGAGI. This CDR3 reads CASEKESDEQYF. Here the CDR3 DNA reads TGTGCCAGCGAGAAGGAGAGCGACGAGCAGTACTTC.

The chain combines TRBV9 with TRBJ1-2, with TRBD1 matching 7 bases. The CDR3 length is 12 residues. V lost 4 bases and J lost 8; bases outside the gene matches: 5. Germline CDR1 reads SGDLS; CDR2 reads YYNGEE. The CDR3 loop reads CASSSDREGYTF. The CDR3 DNA is TGTGCCAGCAGCTCCGACAGGGAGGGCTACACCTTC.

The chain combines TRBV20-1 with TRBJ1-6, with 7 bases lining up with TRBD1. The CDR3 extends over 9 amino acids. CDR1 is DFQATT and CDR2 is SNEGSKA in the germline V gene (reference sequence). The junction had 5 bases not matched to a gene; V was cut back by 6 bases and J by 18 bases. The CDR3: CSAGDSYHF. CDR3 in DNA: TGCAGTGCGGGGGACAGCTACCACTTT.

The chain uses TRBV7-3 and TRBJ2-3, with a weak D call TRBD1 (5 bases). Germline CDR1 SGHTA, CDR2 FQGTGA. The length of the CDR3 is 14 residues. V lost 0 bases, J lost 14 bases, and 18 bases lay in between. The CDR3 region is CASSLTKEGASPYF. CDR3 DNA sequence: TGTGCCAGCAGCTTAACGAAGGAAGGGGCCTCCCCGTATTTT.

The chain combines TRBV20-1 with TRBJ1-2, with D tentatively TRBD1 (5 bases). Trimming stripped 3 bases from V and 11 bases from J, with 16 bases between. CDR1 and CDR2 from the germline V gene are DFQATT and SNEGSKA (reference sequence). This CDR3 has 12 amino acids. CDR3 in amino acids: CSASSAGRVYTF. In nucleotides, the CDR3 is TGCAGTGCTAGTTCGGCAGGGAGGGTGTACACCTTC.

The chain has TRBV5-1 and TRBJ2-4; no reliable D call. This CDR3 is built from 16 residues. Germline CDR1 and CDR2: SGHRS and YFSETQ. V lost 0 bases to trimming and J lost 0 bases, with 10 bases between them. The CDR3 spells CASSLDSRLAKNIQYF. For the CDR3, the DNA is TGCGCCAGCAGCTTGGACAGTCGGCTAGCCAAAAACATTCAGTACTTC.

The V call is TRBV2, the J call TRBJ1-5; D is perhaps TRBD1 (6 bases). CDR1 and CDR2 from the germline V gene are SNHLY and FYNNEI. The CDR3 runs to 15 residues. Trimming shortened V by 6 bases and J by 2 bases, and 14 bases separated the two germline ends. CDR3 DNA: TGTGCCAGCAGGTCACAGGGTTTTCGCAATCAGCCCCAGCATTTT. This sequence encodes CASRSQGFRNQPQHF.

This sequence joins TRBV5-6 and TRBJ1-5; unclear D gene. CDR3 length: 15 residues. Germline V gene data show CDR1 as SGHDT and CDR2 as YYEEEE. The V end was cut by 1 base, the J end by 2 bases, with 10 bases between. CDR3 region: CASSLFTPGNQPQHF. The CDR3 region has the DNA TGTGCCAGCAGCTTGTTTACGCCGGGCAATCAGCCCCAGCATTTT.

This sequence joins TRBV6-6 and TRBJ2-2, with 12 bases aligning to TRBD2. The CDR3 loop spans 18 amino acids. Trimming took 5 bases from V and 0 from J; bases not matched to a gene: 7. CDR1 and CDR2 from the germline V gene are MNHNY and SVGAGI (reference sequence). CDR3 loop: CASSQELAGGPNTGELFF. The CDR3 coding sequence is TGTGCCAGCAGTCAGGAACTAGCGGGGGGACCGAACACCGGGGAGCTGTTTTTT.

The chain recombines TRBV18 with TRBJ2-1; maybe TRBD1 (5 bases). The germline V gene encodes CDR1 KGHSH and CDR2 LQKENI. Trimming removed 3 bases from V and 5 bases from J, with 14 bases in between. The CDR3 has 15 amino acids. The DNA of the CDR3 is TGTGCCAGCTCACCGGACATCCGATCCAACAATGAGCAGTTCTTC. It codes for CASSPDIRSNNEQFF.

This chain joins TRBV6-5 and TRBJ1-4, with 9 nucleotides matching TRBD1. The CDR3 has 15 residues. The germline gives CDR1 MNHEY, CDR2 SVGAGI. The trim removed 7 bases at V and 7 bases at J, leaving 10 bases unmatched. CDR3 loop: CASKITGGASEKLFF. As DNA, the CDR3 is TGTGCCAGCAAGATTACAGGGGGCGCTTCTGAAAAACTGTTTTTT.

This clone occurred once. Relative to the germline gene, one junction end is altered; a read error may explain this. CDR3 region: CASSFPASGGTMIF. Here the CDR3 DNA reads TGTGCCAGCAGTTTTCCCGCTAGCGGGGGTACGATGATCTTC. The V and J genes are TRBV28 and TRBJ2-1; 10 bases align to TRBD2. There are 14 residues in the CDR3. CDR1 is MDHEN, CDR2 SYDVKM, per germline.

CDR3 DNA sequence: TGTGCCAGCAGTTACAAGGACAGGTTCCCGAACACTGAAGCTTTCTTT. It encodes CASSYKDRFPNTEAFF. The rearrangement links TRBV6-6 to TRBJ1-1; 7 bases fit TRBD1. The CDR3 extends over 16 amino acids. The germline CDR1 and CDR2 sequences are MNHNY and SVGAGI (reference sequence). V dropped 2 bases and J dropped 1; count of bases not matched to a gene: 7.